This paragraph covers one TCR beta chain sequence. This sample was included in a study of blood T cell repertoires in COVID-19. Here immunoSEQ multiplex PCR was the method, and the copy in TCRdb shows in-frame clones only, minus some. This table holds more than 25,000 clones, roughly nine tenths found once. Germline lookup yields CDR1 MNHNS and CDR2 SASEGT. The length of the CDR3 is 16 residues. The ends lost 4 bases at V and 5 bases at J; junction bases unmatched: 11. The material sequenced was peripheral blood. This chain links TRBV6-1 with TRBJ2-5; 9 bases map to TRBD2. This receptor was identified in a man in his 70s with active or convalescent COVID-19. The CDR3: CASSGGLAGVWETQYF. Here the CDR3 DNA reads TGTGCCAGCAGTGGGGGGTTAGCGGGAGTATGGGAGACCCAGTACTTC.